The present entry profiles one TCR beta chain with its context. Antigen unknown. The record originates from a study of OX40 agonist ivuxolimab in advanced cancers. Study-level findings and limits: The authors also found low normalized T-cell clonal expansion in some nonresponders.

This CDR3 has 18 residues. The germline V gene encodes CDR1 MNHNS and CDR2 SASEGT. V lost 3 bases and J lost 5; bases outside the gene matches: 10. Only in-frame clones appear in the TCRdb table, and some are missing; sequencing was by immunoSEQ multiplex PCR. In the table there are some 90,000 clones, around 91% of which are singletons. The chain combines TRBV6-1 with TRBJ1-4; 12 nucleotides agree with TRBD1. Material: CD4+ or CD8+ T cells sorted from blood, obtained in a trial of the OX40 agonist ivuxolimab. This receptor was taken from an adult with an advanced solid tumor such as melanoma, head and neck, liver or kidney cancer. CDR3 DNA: TGTGCCAGCAGTGACCGGCCGGGACAGGGGGCTGGGAATGAAAAACTGTTTTTT. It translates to CASSDRPGQGAGNEKLFF.